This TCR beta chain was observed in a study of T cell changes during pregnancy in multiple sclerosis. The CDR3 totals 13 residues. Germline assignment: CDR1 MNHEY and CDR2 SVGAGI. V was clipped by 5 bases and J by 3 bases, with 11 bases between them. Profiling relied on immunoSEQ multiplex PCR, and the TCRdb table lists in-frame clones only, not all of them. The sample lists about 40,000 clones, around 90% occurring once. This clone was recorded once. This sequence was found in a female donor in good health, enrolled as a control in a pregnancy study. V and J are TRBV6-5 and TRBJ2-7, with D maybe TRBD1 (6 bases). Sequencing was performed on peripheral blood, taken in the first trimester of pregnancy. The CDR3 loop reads CASSPGHYYEQYF. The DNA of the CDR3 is TGTGCCAGCAGTCCGGGACATTACTACGAGCAGTACTTC.